The 15 T cell receptor beta chains in this list originate from one sample, sequenced in a study of cytomegalovirus exposure and HLA in healthy donors. PCR used 60 Vbeta primers and 13 Jbeta primers. Data came from immunoSEQ multiplex PCR; TCRdb stores just in-frame clones and leaves some out. The data show 120,000 or so clones, over 60% seen once. The sample taken for sequencing was PBMCs. The receptors were sampled from a woman between 35 and 50 years old in good health and CMV-seronegative.

The chain recombines TRBV11-2 with TRBJ2-5; D is perhaps TRBD2 (6 bases). The CDR3 totals 16 residues. Germline lookup yields CDR1 SGHAT and CDR2 FQNNGV. V lost 6 bases and J lost 3, with 20 bases in between. The CDR3 sequence: CASSPWLADPEETQYF. The DNA for the CDR3 is TGTGCCAGCAGTCCATGGTTAGCGGACCCTGAAGAGACCCAGTACTTC.

Comments on this clone: One end of the junction is discordant with germline, which a read error may explain. The chain joins TRBV7-9 to TRBJ2-4, with 9 bases aligning to TRBD1. The CDR3 length is 12 residues. The V gene's germline CDR1 is SEHNR and CDR2 FQNEAQ (reference sequence). The CDR3 protein is CATGQGWNSQYF. As DNA, the CDR3 is TGTGCCACCGGACAGGGGTGGAACAGTCAGTACTTC. The whole variable domain, filled in from reference TRBV7-9 and TRBJ2-4, reads DTGVSQNPRHKITKRGQNVTFRCDPISEHNRLYWYRQTLGQGPEFLTYFQNEAQLEKSRLLSDRFSAERPKGSFSTLEIQRTEQGDSAMYLCATGQGWNSQYFGAGTRLSVL.

The chain joins TRBV5-1 to TRBJ1-1, with D possibly being TRBD1 (6 bases). The ends were cut back, 0 bases at V and 6 bases at J, with 12 bases in the middle. Germline values: CDR1 SGHRS, CDR2 YFSETQ. CDR3 length: 14 residues. Written as DNA, the CDR3 is TGCGCCAGCAGCTTGGCCAGGGGATACGCTGAAGCTTTCTTT. This codes for CASSLARGYAEAFF.

The chain is built from TRBV5-6 and TRBJ2-7, with 7 bases aligning to TRBD2. Germline assignment: CDR1 SGHDT and CDR2 YYEEEE. This CDR3 is 14 amino acids long. The trim removed 2 bases at V and 3 bases at J, leaving 5 bases unmatched. The CDR3 here is CASSLGRAVYEQYF. CDR3 bases: TGTGCCAGCAGCTTAGGGAGGGCCGTCTACGAGCAGTACTTC.

The genes are TRBV27 and TRBJ2-1; perhaps TRBD1 as D (6 bases). The CDR3 is 15 amino acids. Germline loops: CDR1 MNHEY, CDR2 SMNVEV (reference sequence). Trimming stripped 2 bases from V and 4 bases from J, with 12 bases between. In nucleotides, the CDR3 is TGTGCCAGCAGTTTAGGTCGGACAGTTTACAATGAGCAGTTCTTC. Encoded protein: CASSLGRTVYNEQFF.

The rearrangement joins TRBV28 to TRBJ2-7; possible D gene TRBD2, 5 bases. Trimming took off 7 bases at V and 6 bases at J, with 16 bases between the two ends. The CDR3 is 13 amino acids. Germline V gives CDR1 MDHEN, CDR2 SYDVKM. DNA of the CDR3: TGTGCCAGCATGGAGGCCGTCCATGTCGAGCAGTACTTC. It specifies CASMEAVHVEQYF.

This chain links TRBV6-6 with TRBJ2-1, with a tentative D call TRBD2 (6 bases). The CDR3 runs to 16 residues. Germline CDR1 is MNHNY and CDR2 is SVGAGI (reference sequence). Trimming took 3 bases from V and 5 from J, leaving 17 bases between them. The CDR3 DNA sequence: TGTGCCAGCAGTTATGGCGGGATCGGGAATGACAATGAGCAGTTCTTC. Translating gives CASSYGGIGNDNEQFF.

CDR3: CASSHVGTGGYNEQFF. In DNA, the CDR3 is TGTGCCAGCAGCCACGTCGGGACAGGGGGCTACAATGAGCAGTTCTTC. J is TRBJ2-1 and V is TRBV7-2; 11 bases map to TRBD1. Germline V lookup: CDR1 SGHTA, CDR2 FQGNSA. This CDR3 has 16 amino acids. The V segment lost 5 bases and the J segment 3 bases; nucleotides outside the gene matches: 6.

The CDR3 spells CASSEGAGRFGANVLTF. CDR3 bases: TGTGCCAGCAGTGAAGGGGCGGGGAGGTTTGGGGCCAACGTCCTGACTTTC. The rearrangement links TRBV6-1 to TRBJ2-6; weak D call: TRBD2 (6 bases). V was clipped by 1 base and J by 3 bases, with 13 bases between them. In germline, CDR1 is MNHNS, CDR2 SASEGT. The length of the CDR3 is 17 residues.

The chain couples TRBV27 to TRBJ2-7; tentatively, D is TRBD1 (6 bases). Trimming stripped 8 bases from V and 0 bases from J, with 11 bases between. The germline gives CDR1 MNHEY, CDR2 SMNVEV (reference sequence). The CDR3 covers 13 residues. The CDR3 region is CASAGQLSYEQYF. The CDR3 DNA is TGTGCCAGCGCTGGACAGCTCTCCTACGAGCAGTACTTC.

This clone has only one observation. One end of the junction is discordant with germline, which a read error may explain. The chain carries TRBV7-9 and TRBJ2-7, with 9 bases lining up with TRBD1. CDR3 size: 17 residues. Germline CDR1 and CDR2: SEHNR and FQNEAQ (reference sequence). The CDR3 DNA sequence: TGTTCCAGCAGCTCCCCCGCTCCCGGGACAGGGACCTACGAGCAGTACTTC. Translation gives CSSSSPAPGTGTYEQYF.

This chain connects TRBV11-2 to TRBJ2-1; 10 nucleotides line up with TRBD2. Unmatched junction bases numbered 9, after V lost 2 bases and J lost 8 bases. Germline V gene lookup returns CDR1 SGHAT and CDR2 FQNNGV. The CDR3 is 16 residues long. CDR3: CASSLLASGSMDEQFF. CDR3 DNA: TGTGCCAGCAGCTTATTGGCTAGCGGGAGTATGGATGAGCAGTTCTTC.

This chain uses TRBV4-1 with TRBJ1-2, with TRBD1 matching over 7 bases. V lost 2 bases, J lost 2 bases, and 5 bases stayed unmatched. The CDR3 spans 15 residues. CDR1 is MGHRA, CDR2 YSYEKL, per germline. The CDR3 DNA reads TGCGCCAGCAGCCAACCCCCGACAGGGAACTATGGCTACACCTTC. It is translated as CASSQPPTGNYGYTF.

Points on this clone: A far larger clone lies a single base away; this is likely a read error. The rearrangement joins TRBV4-2 to TRBJ1-4; D gene unclear. The germline CDR1 and CDR2 sequences are LGHNA and YNFKEQ. Between the trimmed V and J ends, which lost 0 bases and 2 bases, there was a span of 7 bases. This CDR3 region has 15 residues. CDR3 in DNA: TGTGCCAGCAGCCAAGATTCGGGGACTAATGAAAAACTGTTTTTT. Protein product: CASSQDSGTNEKLFF.

V gene TRBV18 combines with J gene TRBJ2-5; possible D gene TRBD2, 6 bases. Looked up from germline, CDR1 is KGHSH and CDR2 is LQKENI. V was clipped by 1 base and J by 6 bases, with 15 bases between them. The CDR3 has 15 amino acids. The DNA of the CDR3 is TGTGCCAGCTCACCACGGGAAGGGGCGGGGAAGACCCAGTACTTC. Protein sequence: CASSPREGAGKTQYF.